The rows below give T cell receptor beta chains drawn from one sample of a study of T cells in Graves' hyperthyroidism and ophthalmopathy. One entry per CDR3 protein, called by TCRdb with MiXCR from the multiplex PCR reads. This table holds about half a million distinct CDR3 sequences, 22% found once. Sequencing was performed on blood. The receptor set was obtained from a woman between 65 and 79 years old with Graves' ophthalmopathy. The CDR3 runs from the conserved cysteine through the conserved F or W. The D gene is left open where the match is weak. Part of the rows lack a size; the others show once, few, many or a class for expanded clones.

>TRBV29-1|few|-|TRBJ1-4
CSVAPGVHEKLFF
TGCAGCGTCGCGCCAGGGGTTCACGAAAAACTGTTTTTT
>TRBV4-1|-|TRBD1|TRBJ2-7
CASSQSSTGTDYEQYF
TGCGCCAGCAGCCAGAGTTCGACAGGGACGGACTACGAGCAGTACTTC
>TRBV28|-|-|TRBJ2-3
CASSSGSYTQYF
TGTGCCAGCAGTTCTGGGAGCTATACGCAGTATTTT
>TRBV10-3|-|TRBD1|TRBJ2-5
CAIKGQDHGGTQYF
TGTGCCATTAAGGGACAGGACCATGGGGGGACCCAGTACTTC
>TRBV7-2|few|TRBD2|TRBJ2-3
CASSLWLAGAGDTQYF
TGTGCCAGCAGCTTGTGGCTAGCGGGGGCGGGGGATACGCAGTATTTT
>TRBV2|few|TRBD2|TRBJ2-5
CASSVAGEGTQYF
TGTGCCAGCAGTGTAGCGGGAGAGGGGACCCAGTACTTC
>TRBV5-8|-|-|TRBJ2-3
CASSPINAVYPDTQYF
TGTGCCAGCAGCCCAATAAATGCGGTCTACCCGGATACGCAGTATTTT
>TRBV12-3/TRBV12-4|-|-|TRBJ1-5
CASSEYRVRQPQHF
TGTGCCAGCAGTGAGTACAGGGTTCGGCAGCCCCAGCATTTT
>TRBV20-1|-|TRBD1|TRBJ1-2
CSAPGQGPLGYTF
TGCAGTGCTCCGGGACAGGGACCGTTGGGCTACACCTTC
>TRBV7-8|many|-|TRBJ2-2
CASSLGSGTGELFF
TGTGCCAGCAGCTTAGGTTCGGGGACCGGGGAGCTGTTTTTT
>TRBV28|-|-|TRBJ2-7
CASSFHGGVRSYEQYF
TGTGCCAGCAGTTTCCACGGGGGCGTCAGGTCCTACGAGCAGTACTTC
>TRBV11-3|-|TRBD1|TRBJ2-1
CASSTGPGTGSYNEQFF
TGTGCCAGCAGCACCGGCCCCGGGACAGGGTCATACAATGAGCAGTTCTTC
>TRBV30|few|-|TRBJ1-2
CAWTGNYGYTF
TGTGCCTGGACAGGGAACTATGGCTACACCTTC
>TRBV30|once|-|TRBJ1-6
CAWRPLRGVDSPLHF
TGTGCCTGGAGGCCTCTGCGGGGGGTGGACTCACCCCTCCACTTT
>TRBV30|-|-|TRBJ2-1
CAWSRGKPRYNEQFF
TGTGCCTGGAGTCGCGGCAAGCCTAGGTACAATGAGCAGTTCTTC
>TRBV7-9|-|-|TRBJ2-7
CASSLDRAESQYF
TGTGCCAGCAGCTTAGACAGGGCGGAGAGTCAGTACTTC
>TRBV9|-|-|TRBJ1-1
CASSPTPVGTEAFF
TGTGCCAGCAGCCCGACCCCAGTGGGAACTGAAGCTTTCTTT
>TRBV20-1|few|-|TRBJ2-2
CSARVGRNTGELFF
TGCAGTGCTAGAGTCGGCAGGAACACCGGGGAGCTGTTTTTT
>TRBV28|few|-|TRBJ2-2
CASSLVQGLGTGELFF
TGTGCCAGCAGTTTGGTCCAGGGCCTCGGCACCGGGGAGCTGTTTTTT
>TRBV5-1|few|-|TRBJ1-1
CASSSLTSTEAFF
TGCGCCAGCAGCTCATTGACGTCCACTGAAGCTTTCTTT
>TRBV12-3/TRBV12-4|-|TRBD1|TRBJ1-5
CASTRTGRNQPQHF
TGTGCCAGCACCAGGACAGGGAGGAATCAGCCCCAGCATTTT
>TRBV27|many|TRBD1|TRBJ1-2
CASSFDRGSNYGYTF
TGTGCCAGCAGCTTCGACAGGGGTTCAAACTATGGCTACACCTTC
>TRBV15|few|-|TRBJ1-3
CATSRGEAVSGNTIYF
TGTGCCACCAGCAGAGGGGAGGCAGTCTCTGGAAACACCATATATTTT
>TRBV28|few|-|TRBJ2-3
CASSIGSYGGITDTQYF
TGTGCCAGCAGTATAGGGTCCTATGGCGGGATCACAGATACGCAGTATTTT
>TRBV28|many|-|TRBJ1-5
CASSLTDDLNQPQHF
TGTGCCAGCAGTTTGACAGATGATTTAAATCAGCCCCAGCATTTT
>TRBV2|few|-|TRBJ1-2
CASSLTLGYGYTF
TGTGCCAGCAGTCTAACCCTTGGCTATGGCTACACCTTC
>TRBV25-1|-|TRBD2|TRBJ2-3
CASSEPTSGTSTDTQYF
TGTGCCAGCAGTGAACCGACTAGCGGGACTAGCACAGATACGCAGTATTTT
>TRBV6-1|-|TRBD1|TRBJ1-4
CASSATGGNEKLFF
TGTGCCAGCAGTGCGACAGGGGGAAATGAAAAACTGTTTTTT
>TRBV7-9|-|-|TRBJ2-1
CASSLRFNEQFF
TGTGCCAGCAGCTTACGATTCAATGAGCAGTTCTTC
>TRBV25-1|few|-|TRBJ2-1
CASSGDSRSYNEQFF
TGTGCCAGCAGTGGCGACAGTAGATCCTACAATGAGCAGTTCTTC
>TRBV20-1|-|TRBD1|TRBJ1-2
CSAPRQGGTYGYTF
TGCAGTGCCCCCCGACAGGGAGGAACGTATGGCTACACCTTC
>TRBV29-1|few|-|TRBJ2-2
CSVGLENTGELFF
TGCAGCGTTGGGCTAGAAAACACCGGGGAGCTGTTTTTT
>TRBV6-2/TRBV6-3|few|TRBD2|TRBJ2-1
CATGLGHEQFF
TGTGCCACAGGACTAGGCCATGAGCAGTTCTTC
>TRBV2|many|-|TRBJ2-3
CASRASGAQNTQYF
TGTGCCAGCAGGGCCAGCGGAGCACAGAATACGCAGTATTTT
>TRBV3-1|few|-|TRBJ2-1
CASSQGRVASYNEQFF
TGTGCCAGCAGCCAAGGGAGGGTAGCGTCCTACAATGAGCAGTTCTTC
>TRBV24-1|-|TRBD1|TRBJ2-1
CATSDPTGFAQFF
TGTGCCACCAGTGACCCGACAGGGTTCGCGCAGTTCTTC
>TRBV12-3/TRBV12-4|many|-|TRBJ2-4
CASSLRVTYRNIQYF
TGTGCCAGCAGTTTAAGAGTAACCTACAGAAACATTCAGTACTTC
>TRBV12-3/TRBV12-4|few|-|TRBJ2-5
CASSPVGVGQTQYF
TGTGCCAGCAGTCCCGTGGGGGTTGGACAGACCCAGTACTTC